The 15 T cell receptor beta chains listed next were all sequenced from one sample in a study of molecular identifiers for immune sequencing clone quantification. TCRdb re-derived calls from the PCR reads in MiXCR, one entry per CDR3 protein. This sample yields nearly 650,000 distinct CDR3 sequences, of which about 25% are seen a single time; roughly 0.83% belongs to the top ten. Material: naive CD8+ T cells from blood, with Jurkat cell RNA spiked in. Subset defined: FACS-sorted CD8+CD4-CCR7+CD45RA+ naive T cells. The source is a human donor in good health. Some libraries in this study had Jurkat cell RNA spiked in.

This clonotype was recorded many times. The genes are TRBV4-1 and TRBJ1-1; D unresolved. CDR3 length: 13 residues. CDR1 is MGHRA, CDR2 YSYEKL, per germline. Trimming cost V 2 bases and J 2 bases, with 6 bases left between them. The DNA for the CDR3 is TGCGCCAGCAGCCAACAGATAAACACTGAAGCTTTCTTT. Protein sequence: CASSQQINTEAFF.

This clonotype was detected ten times or more. The J gene is TRBJ2-7, the V gene TRBV6-5; D may be TRBD1 (6 bases). The CDR3 totals 16 residues. V dropped 0 bases and J dropped 3 bases, with 15 bases sitting between them. The V gene's germline CDR1 is MNHEY and CDR2 SVGAGI. CDR3 protein: CASSYSGRQELYEQYF. The CDR3 DNA sequence: TGTGCCAGCAGTTACTCCGGTAGACAGGAACTCTACGAGCAGTACTTC.

Concerning this clonotype: A much bigger clone sits one base away, suggesting this may be a read error. V is TRBV20-1 and J is TRBJ1-2, with D maybe TRBD1 (5 bases). The CDR3 loop spans 15 amino acids. V shed 0 bases and J shed 8 bases, with 19 bases lying between them. The germline gives CDR1 DFQATT, CDR2 SNEGSKA (reference sequence). The CDR3 DNA sequence: TGCAGTGCTAGAGATCAGGGCTTCGGCGTGCGCGGCTACACCTTC. Its translation: CSARDQGFGVRGYTF.

This clonotype was observed many times. The chain uses TRBV29-1 and TRBJ2-3; maybe TRBD2 (7 bases). With 4 bases removed from V and 2 bases from J, the gap between germline ends came to 10 bases. The CDR3 is 13 residues long. Germline V gives CDR1 SQVTM, CDR2 ANQGSEA. As DNA, the CDR3 is TGCAGCGTTGGGGGGGGCAACACAGATACGCAGTATTTT. It codes for CSVGGGNTDTQYF.

In regard to this clonotype: Relative to the germline gene, one junction end is altered; a read error may explain this. The chain joins TRBV13 to TRBJ1-1; D gene uncertain. The length of the CDR3 is 14 residues. Germline V gene data show CDR1 as PRHDT and CDR2 as FYEKMQ (reference sequence). The CDR3 loop is CASSLDTVITEAFF. CDR3 bases: TGTGCGAGCAGCTTAGACACAGTGATCACTGAAGCTTTCTTT.

The chain has TRBV4-3 and TRBJ2-7, with D unresolved. Germline CDR1 and CDR2: LGHNA and YSLEER. The CDR3 is 15 amino acids. The germline V and J ends were trimmed by 1 base and 3 bases, with 13 bases remaining between them. This CDR3 reads CASSQGSSPRYEQYF. As DNA, the CDR3 is TGCGCCAGCAGCCAAGGTTCGTCTCCTCGCTACGAGCAGTACTTC.

V and J are TRBV19 and TRBJ1-6; no clear D. The V gene's germline CDR1 is LNHDA and CDR2 SQIVND (reference sequence). The CDR3 totals 14 residues. Deletions cut 4 bases from V and 8 bases from J, with 12 bases between. In nucleotides, the CDR3 is TGTGCCAGTAGTAACCTTAAGACGGATTCACCCCTCCACTTT. It specifies CASSNLKTDSPLHF. The full variable domain, completed using reference TRBV19 and TRBJ1-6, is DGGITQSPKYLFRKEGQNVTLSCEQNLNHDAMYWYRQDPGQGLRLIYYSQIVNDFQKGDIAEGYSVSREKKESFPLTVTSAQKNPTAFYLCASSNLKTDSPLHFGNGTRLTVT.

V is TRBV12-3 or TRBV12-4 and J is TRBJ2-7; D is unresolved. V dropped 2 bases and J dropped 2 bases, with 10 bases sitting between them. This CDR3 region has 14 residues. The CDR3 DNA is TGTGCCAGCAGTTTAACATATAGCCCCTACGAGCAGTACTTC. Translated, it gives CASSLTYSPYEQYF.

The chain couples TRBV7-9 to TRBJ1-2, with TRBD1 matching over 7 bases. Germline V gene data show CDR1 as SEHNR and CDR2 as FQNEAQ (reference sequence). The CDR3 is 17 residues long. V was pared by 5 bases and J by 0 bases, with 12 bases of the junction left unmatched. The DNA of the CDR3 is TGTGCCAGCAGCCCATGGGCAGGGGGACGATCTAACTATGGCTACACCTTC. This codes for CASSPWAGGRSNYGYTF.

This clonotype has a handful of counts. The J gene is TRBJ2-3, the V gene TRBV7-2; TRBD2 matches 14 bases. This CDR3 comprises 17 residues. Germline V gene data show CDR1 as SGHTA and CDR2 as FQGNSA. V lost 5 bases and J lost 4; bases outside the gene matches: 8. The CDR3 spells CASSLRWGLAGADTQYF. DNA for the CDR3: TGTGCCAGCAGCCTGAGGTGGGGACTAGCGGGAGCAGATACGCAGTATTTT. The entire variable domain, with the rest obtained from reference TRBV7-2 and TRBJ2-3, is as follows: GAGVSQSPSNKVTEKGKDVELRCDPISGHTALYWYRQSLGQGLEFLIYFQGNSAPDKSGLPSDRFSAERTGGSVSTLTIQRTQQEDSAVYLCASSLRWGLAGADTQYFGPGTRLTVL.

The chain is built from TRBV28 and TRBJ1-5, with 9 bases fitting TRBD1. The CDR3 totals 15 residues. V lost 5 bases, J lost 5 bases, and 7 bases stayed unmatched. From germline, CDR1 is MDHEN and CDR2 SYDVKM. In nucleotides, the CDR3 is TGTGCCAGCAGTAACAGGGGGCTTGGTGATCAGCCCCAGCATTTT. Translation: CASSNRGLGDQPQHF. Together with reference TRBV28 and TRBJ1-5, the CDR3 gives the full variable domain: DVKVTQSSRYLVKRTGEKVFLECVQDMDHENMFWYRQDPGLGLRLIYFSYDVKMKEKGDIPEGYSVSREKKERFSLILESASTNQTSMYLCASSNRGLGDQPQHFGDGTRLSIL.

This clonotype was seen at least ten times. This chain uses TRBV7-3 with TRBJ2-3; TRBD2 matches 10 bases. The germline gives CDR1 SGHTA, CDR2 FQGTGA. J lost 2 bases, V lost 4 bases, and 6 bases had no gene match. The CDR3 covers 16 residues. The CDR3 DNA sequence: TGTGCCAGCAGCTCCCCTAGCGGGAGCCCCACAGATACGCAGTATTTT. The encoded protein is CASSSPSGSPTDTQYF.

The rearrangement uses TRBV4-1 and TRBJ2-3, with D perhaps matching TRBD1 (5 bases). The CDR3 totals 14 residues. The V end lost 2 bases, the J end lost 2 bases, and 8 bases lay between the germline ends. Looked up from germline, CDR1 is MGHRA and CDR2 is YSYEKL. The CDR3 loop is CASSQTGYTDTQYF. The DNA of the CDR3 is TGCGCCAGCAGCCAAACAGGTTACACAGATACGCAGTATTTT.

This clonotype was detected once. A much larger clone differs from this one at a single base, so this may be a read error. Without the conserved terminal phenylalanine or tryptophan, this CDR3 likely stems from a read error. The chain recombines TRBV30 with TRBJ1-1; possibly TRBD1 for D (5 bases). Trimming removed 1 base at V and 6 bases at J, with 27 bases between. This CDR3 has 18 residues. Germline V lookup: CDR1 GTSNPN, CDR2 SVGIG (reference sequence). Here the CDR3 reads CAWSGGVAVGRYTPEAFS. CDR3 in DNA: TGTGCCTGGAGTGGGGGGGTGGCGGTCGGGCGCTATACTCCTGAAGCTTTCTCT.

This clonotype was detected a few times. The chain joins TRBV29-1 to TRBJ1-1; 9 bases map to TRBD1. CDR3 length: 16 amino acids. With 8 bases clipped from V and 1 base from J, the junction kept 14 bases outside the gene matches. Germline loops: CDR1 SQVTM, CDR2 ANQGSEA. For the CDR3, the DNA is TGCAGCCTTCTTGGGTTACCGGGACAGGGGAACACTGAAGCTTTCTTT. Translation: CSLLGLPGQGNTEAFF.